Given below is one T cell receptor (beta chain) in context. Its target is unknown. The data were taken from a study of cytomegalovirus exposure and HLA in healthy donors. Study-level background: Earlier results showed roughly 120 million unique TCR beta sequences derived from about 179 million T cells. About 85 million unique TCR sequences came from HLA-typed donors in an early release.

Germline V gene data show CDR1 as MDHEN and CDR2 as SYDVKM. Trimming removed 2 bases at V and 3 bases at J, with 23 bases between. This CDR3 region has 19 residues. Study-level results: A likely sequencing artifact accounted for one observed cluster of highly shared sequence variants. The classifier was said to identify cytomegalovirus status with high specificity and sensitivity.

Primers: 60 Vbeta forward and 13 Jbeta reverse. Sequenced by immunoSEQ multiplex PCR; TCRdb stores in-frame clones only, minus some. This table has about 150,000 clones, 80% appearing once. Sequencing was carried out using PBMCs. This chain links TRBV28 with TRBJ1-5; D may be TRBD1 (5 bases). The source is a male donor in good health and CMV-seropositive. CDR3 nucleotide sequence: TGTGCCAGCAGTTTAATAGGAGATCCCAACAGGATAAACAATCAGCCCCAGCATTTT. Its translation: CASSLIGDPNRINNQPQHF.